The TCR beta chain under discussion was sequenced for a study of blood T cells in healthy people across ages. Overall study context: The template switching approach captured approximately one barcoded beta molecule for every two T cells. General study results and limits: When set beside aged donors, long-lived donors presented more naive CD4+ cells and higher diversity.

Concerning this clonotype itself: As yet, its antigen is unknown.

The use of a sample-barcoded 5' primer and a J-beta primer mix characterized a second PCR of about 7 to 12 cycles. The template-switch adaptor, which had 12 random nucleotides, put a tag on each cDNA molecule. TCRdb reprocessed the 5' RACE reads with MiXCR, giving one entry per CDR3 protein. This sample has 700,000 to 850,000 distinct CDR3 sequences, with about 48% found just once. V was clipped by 6 bases and J by 4 bases; unmatched bases: 5. Per the germline V gene, CDR1 is DFQATT and CDR2 is SNEGSKA (reference sequence). The CDR3 totals 14 residues. Sequencing was done on a sample of blood. The origin of this receptor is a man of 80 years or more in good health. This chain uses TRBV20-1 with TRBJ1-6; 8 nucleotides agree with TRBD1. In nucleotides, the CDR3 is TGCAGTGCAGAGACAGGGGAATATAATTCACCCCTCCACTTT. This translates into CSAETGEYNSPLHF.